A selection of T cell receptor beta chains follows, all from one sample in a study of PD-L1 blockade in urothelial cancer. Data came from immunoSEQ multiplex PCR; TCRdb stores just in-frame clones and leaves some out. This sample has roughly 49,000 clones, with about 86% found just once. The sequencing used PBMCs, collected around atezolizumab (anti-PD-L1) treatment. The source of these receptors is a man between 60 and 75 years old with urothelial cancer. CDR3s include the opening cysteine and the closing phenylalanine or tryptophan. The D gene is left open where the match is weak. Rows may omit the clone size; those that give it use once, few, many or a size class.

TRBV7-3,.,few,TRBJ1-2,TGTGCCAGCAGCTTGGAGGCAGAATATGGCTACACCTTC,CASSLEAEYGYTF
TRBV30,.,.,TRBJ2-1,TGTGCCTGGAGTGTAGGTGTACGGCAGGGGTCCTACAATGAGCAGTTCTTC,CAWSVGVRQGSYNEQFF
TRBV10-3,TRBD2,.,TRBJ2-1,TGTGCCATCAGTGAGGTAGCGGGAGCGGGCAATGAGCAGTTCTTC,CAISEVAGAGNEQFF
TRBV5-1,TRBD1,.,TRBJ1-2,TGCGCCAGCAGCGTGGACAGGGGGAACTATGGCTACACCTTC,CASSVDRGNYGYTF
TRBV11-2,TRBD2,.,TRBJ2-7,TGTGCCAGCAGCCTCAGACTAGCGCTGACTGACGAGCAGTACTTC,CASSLRLALTDEQYF
TRBV5-1,TRBD1,.,TRBJ2-1,TGCGCCAGCAGCTCCGTGGACAGGGGGCTCAATGAGCAGTTCTTC,CASSSVDRGLNEQFF
TRBV7-9,.,.,TRBJ1-2,TGTGCCAGCACCGTGAGGTTAGCGTTCCAGCTCACCTTC,CASTVRLAFQLTF
TRBV7-2,.,.,TRBJ2-7,TGTGCCAGCAGCCTAAAAATTGGACAGCTCTACGAGCAGTACTTC,CASSLKIGQLYEQYF
TRBV4-1,.,.,TRBJ1-2,TGCGCCAGCAGCCACACCCAGGGGCAGGGTGGCTACACCTTC,CASSHTQGQGGYTF
TRBV30,.,.,TRBJ1-3,TGTGCCTGGAGTCGGGGGTCTTCTGGAAACACCATATATTTT,CAWSRGSSGNTIYF
TRBV7-8,.,few,TRBJ1-5,TGTGCCAGCAGGAATACAGTTAATCAGCCCCAGCATTTT,CASRNTVNQPQHF
TRBV9,.,.,TRBJ1-4,TGTGCCAGCAGCGTAGGGGGAGGAGGGGTTAATGAAAAACTGTTTTTT,CASSVGGGGVNEKLFF
TRBV4-3,.,.,TRBJ2-1,TGCGCCAGCAGCCAAGATTCCGCGAGAGGCGCAAAATACAATGAGCAGTTCTTC,CASSQDSARGAKYNEQFF
TRBV10-3,TRBD1,.,TRBJ2-7,TGTGCCATCAGTGACCCGGCGGGGACAGGGGCTTACGAGCAGTACTTC,CAISDPAGTGAYEQYF
TRBV19,TRBD1,.,TRBJ2-2,TGTGCCAGTAGAAGGGACAGGGCAAAAGTCTCGGGGGAGCTGTTTTTT,CASRRDRAKVSGELFF
TRBV6-5,TRBD2,.,TRBJ2-7,TGTGCCAGCCATGACTTCGCGGGGGGTACAAACGAGCAGTACTTC,CASHDFAGGTNEQYF
TRBV5-1,TRBD2,.,TRBJ2-1,TGCGCCAGCAGCTTGTTGGGACTAGCGGGGAATAAAGCCTACAATGAGCAGTTCTTC,CASSLLGLAGNKAYNEQFF
TRBV29-1,TRBD1,few,TRBJ1-1,TGCAGCGTCCCGACAGGGTTGAACACTGAAGCTTTCTTT,CSVPTGLNTEAFF
TRBV18,.,few,TRBJ1-1,TGTGCCAGCTCATCAGAGGGACATCCTAACACTGAAGCTTTCTTT,CASSSEGHPNTEAFF
TRBV7-2,.,.,TRBJ1-5,TGTGCCAGCAGCTTAGCGGCTCCCGGCAATCAGCCCCAGCATTTT,CASSLAAPGNQPQHF
TRBV5-1,TRBD1,.,TRBJ2-5,TGCGCCAGCAGTTCACAGGGGGCTTCGGAGACCCAGTACTTC,CASSSQGASETQYF
TRBV30,.,.,TRBJ2-3,TGTGCCTGGAGTGTACGGGATACGCAGTATTTT,CAWSVRDTQYF
TRBV4-2,.,.,TRBJ1-1,TGTGCCAGCAGCCAACAGGGCCCGGCTGGAACTGAAGCTTTCTTT,CASSQQGPAGTEAFF
TRBV18,.,.,TRBJ2-2,TGTGCCAGCTCAAAGGGGGAGAGCACCGGGGAGCTGTTTTTT,CASSKGESTGELFF
TRBV2,.,.,TRBJ1-2,TGTGCCAGCAGTCCTGTGACACCTTTCGCCTATGGCTACACCTTC,CASSPVTPFAYGYTF
TRBV5-1,TRBD2,.,TRBJ2-1,TGCGCCAGCAGCTTGGAGACTAGCTCCCCGCAGTTCTTC,CASSLETSSPQFF
TRBV28,TRBD2,.,TRBJ2-7,TGTGGTACCCGCGGGAGACTCGAGCAGTACTTC,CGTRGRLEQYF
TRBV6-1,.,.,TRBJ2-2,TGTGCCAGCAGGGGCATAGGGGTCACCGGGGAGCTGTTTTTT,CASRGIGVTGELFF
TRBV5-1,.,.,TRBJ2-1,TGCGCCAGCAGCTTGGGCGGGATACGGGGAAACAATGAGCAGTTCTTC,CASSLGGIRGNNEQFF
TRBV7-9,.,.,TRBJ1-2,TGTGCCAGCAGCTCGAAGACAGAATATAACTATGGCTACACCTTC,CASSSKTEYNYGYTF
TRBV4-1,.,.,TRBJ1-2,TGCGCCAGCAGCCACCAGGGGAAGGGCTATGGCTACACCTTC,CASSHQGKGYGYTF